Reported below is one T cell receptor (beta chain). Its antigen is not known. The data originate from a study of persistence of HIV-infected CD4 T cells. Study observations and caveats: CMV- and Gag-responding cells had lower TCRbeta richness than CD3/CD28-responding cells.

This was the immunoSEQ version 4 assay in survey mode. Clones were sequenced by immunoSEQ multiplex PCR, and TCRdb holds only the in-frame ones, with some missing. The data hold about 47,000 clones, with roughly nine tenths observed a single time. With 0 bases removed from V and 4 bases from J, the gap between germline ends came to 11 bases. Germline CDR1 SGHRS, CDR2 YFSETQ. The CDR3 sequence is 15 residues long. Cells were stimulated nonspecifically with anti-CD3/anti-CD28 magnetic beads. CD4+ T cells upregulating both CD40 ligand and CD69 were sorted as responding cells. A roughly 20-hour stimulation of CD8-depleted PBMCs used anti-CD28/CD49d costimulation, CD40-blocking antibody and enfuvirtide.

This sequence originates from an adult man with HIV who was CMV-seropositive. The sequencing used CD4+ T cells sorted from PBMCs after approximately 19-hour stimulation, collected from a patient who received antiretroviral therapy. This chain uses TRBV5-1 with TRBJ1-3, with D perhaps matching TRBD1 (6 bases). CDR3 amino acids: CASSLDREPGNTIYF. CDR3 in DNA: TGCGCCAGCAGCTTGGACAGGGAGCCCGGAAACACCATATATTTT.